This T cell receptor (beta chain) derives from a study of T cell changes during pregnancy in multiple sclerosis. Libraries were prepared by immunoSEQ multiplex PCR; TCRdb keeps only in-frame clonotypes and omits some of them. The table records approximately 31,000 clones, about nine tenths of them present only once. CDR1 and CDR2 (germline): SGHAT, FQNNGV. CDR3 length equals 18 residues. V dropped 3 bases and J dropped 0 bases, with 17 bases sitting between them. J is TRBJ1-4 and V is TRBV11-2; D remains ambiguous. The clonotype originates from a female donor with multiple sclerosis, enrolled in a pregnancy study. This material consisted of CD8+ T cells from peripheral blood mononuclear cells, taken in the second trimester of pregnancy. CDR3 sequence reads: CASSLPGFEVATNEKLFF. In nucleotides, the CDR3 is TGTGCCAGCAGCTTGCCAGGTTTCGAAGTTGCAACTAATGAAAAACTGTTTTTT.